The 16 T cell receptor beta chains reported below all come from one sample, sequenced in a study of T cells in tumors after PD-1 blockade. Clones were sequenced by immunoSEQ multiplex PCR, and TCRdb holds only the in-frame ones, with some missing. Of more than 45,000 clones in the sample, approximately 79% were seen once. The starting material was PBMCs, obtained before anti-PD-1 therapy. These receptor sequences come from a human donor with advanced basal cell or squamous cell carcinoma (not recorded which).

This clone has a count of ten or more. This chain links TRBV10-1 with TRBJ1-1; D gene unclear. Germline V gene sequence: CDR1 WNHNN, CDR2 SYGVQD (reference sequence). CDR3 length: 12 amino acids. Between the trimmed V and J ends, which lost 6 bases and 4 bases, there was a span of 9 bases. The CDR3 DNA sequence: TGCGCCAGCAGCCGAGGGTTCACTGAAGCTTTCTTT. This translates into CASSRGFTEAFF.

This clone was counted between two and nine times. The CDR3 DNA reads as TGTGCCAGCAGCTTAATGTCTAGCGGAGCCTCCTACGAGCAGTACTTC. Its protein is CASSLMSSGASYEQYF. V is TRBV5-4 and J is TRBJ2-7; 7 positions agree with TRBD2. Unmatched junction bases numbered 8, after V lost 2 bases and J lost 0 bases. Germline lookup yields CDR1 SGHNT and CDR2 YYREEE (reference sequence). This CDR3 region has 16 residues.

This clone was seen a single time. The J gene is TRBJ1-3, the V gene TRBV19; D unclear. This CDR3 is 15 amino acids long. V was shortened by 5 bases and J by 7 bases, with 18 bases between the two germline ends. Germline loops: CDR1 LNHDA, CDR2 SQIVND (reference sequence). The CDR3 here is CASSQGPLESNTIYF. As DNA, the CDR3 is TGTGCCAGTAGTCAAGGACCCCTGGAGTCCAACACCATATATTTT.

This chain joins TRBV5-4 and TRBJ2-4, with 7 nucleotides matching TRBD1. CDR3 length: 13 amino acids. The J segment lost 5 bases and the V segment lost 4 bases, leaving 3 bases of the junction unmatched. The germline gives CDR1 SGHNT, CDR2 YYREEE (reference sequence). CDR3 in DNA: TGTGCCAGCAGCCGGGACAGAGAAAACATTCAGTACTTC. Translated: CASSRDRENIQYF.

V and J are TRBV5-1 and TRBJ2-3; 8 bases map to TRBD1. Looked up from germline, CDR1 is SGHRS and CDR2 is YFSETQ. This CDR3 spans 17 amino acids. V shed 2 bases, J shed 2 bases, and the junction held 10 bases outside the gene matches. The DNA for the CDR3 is TGCGCCAGCAGCTTCTCTGGGACAGGAACGAACACAGATACGCAGTATTTT. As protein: CASSFSGTGTNTDTQYF.

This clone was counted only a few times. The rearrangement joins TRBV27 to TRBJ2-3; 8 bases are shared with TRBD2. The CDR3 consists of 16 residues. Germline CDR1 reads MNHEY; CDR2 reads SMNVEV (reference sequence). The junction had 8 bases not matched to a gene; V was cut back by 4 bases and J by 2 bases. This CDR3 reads CASSYHSGGNTDTQYF. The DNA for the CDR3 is TGTGCCAGCAGTTACCACAGCGGGGGAAACACAGATACGCAGTATTTT.

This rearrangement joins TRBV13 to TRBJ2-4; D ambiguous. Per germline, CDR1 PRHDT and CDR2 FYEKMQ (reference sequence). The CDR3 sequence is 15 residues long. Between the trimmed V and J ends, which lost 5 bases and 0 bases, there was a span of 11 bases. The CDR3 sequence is CASSQSEVAKNIQYF. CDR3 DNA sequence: TGTGCCAGCAGCCAATCAGAAGTAGCCAAAAACATTCAGTACTTC.

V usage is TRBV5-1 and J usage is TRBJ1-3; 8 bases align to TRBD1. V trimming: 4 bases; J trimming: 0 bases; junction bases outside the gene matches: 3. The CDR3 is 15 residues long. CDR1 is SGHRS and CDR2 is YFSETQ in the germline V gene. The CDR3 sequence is CASSQGQVSGNTIYF. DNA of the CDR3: TGCGCCAGCAGCCAGGGACAGGTCTCTGGAAACACCATATATTTT.

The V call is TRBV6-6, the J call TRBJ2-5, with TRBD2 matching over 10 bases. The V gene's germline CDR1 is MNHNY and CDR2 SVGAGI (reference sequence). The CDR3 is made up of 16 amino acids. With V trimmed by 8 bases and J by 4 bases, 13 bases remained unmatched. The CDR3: CASGRASGRKGETQYF. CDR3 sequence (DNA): TGTGCCAGCGGGCGGGCTAGCGGGAGAAAGGGAGAGACCCAGTACTTC.

The CDR3, as DNA: TGCGCCAGCAGCTTTTCGGGGAGACCCACAGATACGCAGTATTTT. Its protein product is CASSFSGRPTDTQYF. V is TRBV5-1 and J is TRBJ2-3, with a tentative D call TRBD2 (5 bases). V lost 2 bases, J lost 2 bases, and 12 bases lay in between. There are 15 residues in the CDR3. CDR1 and CDR2 (germline): SGHRS, YFSETQ.

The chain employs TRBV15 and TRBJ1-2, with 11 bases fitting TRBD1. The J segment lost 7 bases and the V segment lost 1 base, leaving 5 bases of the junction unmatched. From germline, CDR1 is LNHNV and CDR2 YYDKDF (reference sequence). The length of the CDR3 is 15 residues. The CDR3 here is CATSRASGQGGGYTF. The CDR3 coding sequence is TGTGCCACCAGCAGAGCCTCGGGACAGGGGGGTGGCTACACCTTC.

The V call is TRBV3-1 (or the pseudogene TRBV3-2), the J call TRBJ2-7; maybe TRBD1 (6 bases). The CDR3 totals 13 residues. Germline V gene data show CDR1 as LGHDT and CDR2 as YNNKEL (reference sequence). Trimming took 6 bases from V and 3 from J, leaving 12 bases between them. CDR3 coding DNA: TGTGCCAGCAGTCAGGGACAAAACTACGAGCAGTACTTC. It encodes CASSQGQNYEQYF.

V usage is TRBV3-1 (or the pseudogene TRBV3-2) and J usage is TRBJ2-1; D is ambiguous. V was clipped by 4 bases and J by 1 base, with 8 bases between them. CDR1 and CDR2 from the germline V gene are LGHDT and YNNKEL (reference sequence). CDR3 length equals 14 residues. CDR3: CASSRTRSYNEQFF. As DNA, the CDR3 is TGTGCCAGCAGCCGGACCCGTTCCTACAATGAGCAGTTCTTC.

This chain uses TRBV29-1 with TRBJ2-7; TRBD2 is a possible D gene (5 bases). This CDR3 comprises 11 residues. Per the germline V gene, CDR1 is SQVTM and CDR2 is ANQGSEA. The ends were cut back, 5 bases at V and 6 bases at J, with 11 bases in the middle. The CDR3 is CSVRWSGEQYF. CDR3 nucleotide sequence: TGCAGCGTTCGTTGGAGCGGCGAGCAGTACTTC.

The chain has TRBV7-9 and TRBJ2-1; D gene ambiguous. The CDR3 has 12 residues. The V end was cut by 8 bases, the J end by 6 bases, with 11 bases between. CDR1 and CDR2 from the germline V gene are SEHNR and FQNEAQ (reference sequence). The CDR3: CASQQLGNEQFF. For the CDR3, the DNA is TGTGCCAGCCAGCAGCTTGGCAATGAGCAGTTCTTC. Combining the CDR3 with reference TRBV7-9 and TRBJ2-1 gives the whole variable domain DTGVSQNPRHKITKRGQNVTFRCDPISEHNRLYWYRQTLGQGPEFLTYFQNEAQLEKSRLLSDRFSAERPKGSFSTLEIQRTEQGDSAMYLCASQQLGNEQFFGPGTRLTVL.

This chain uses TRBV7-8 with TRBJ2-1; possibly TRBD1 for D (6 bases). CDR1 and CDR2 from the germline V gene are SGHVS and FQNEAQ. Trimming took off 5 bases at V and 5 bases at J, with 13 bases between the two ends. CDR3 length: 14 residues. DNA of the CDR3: TGTGCCAGCAGCGGAGACAGGATGAACAATGAGCAGTTCTTC. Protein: CASSGDRMNNEQFF.